The next 25 T cell receptor beta chains were all read from a single sample in a study of T cell changes during pregnancy in multiple sclerosis. Clones were read by immunoSEQ multiplex PCR, and TCRdb kept only the in-frame ones, dropping some. The sample holds approximately 48,000 clones, approximately 90% seen once. Source: CD4+ T cells from peripheral blood mononuclear cells, taken after pregnancy. Receptors originate from a female donor with multiple sclerosis, enrolled in a pregnancy study.

The V and J genes are TRBV5-1 and TRBJ2-5, with 7 bases that match TRBD1. Unmatched junction bases numbered 9, after V lost 4 bases and J lost 3 bases. Germline V gene data show CDR1 as SGHRS and CDR2 as YFSETQ. This CDR3 spans 15 amino acids. The CDR3 bases are TGCGCCAGCAGCCCCAGGACAGGTTTGGAAGAGACCCAGTACTTC. This gives the protein CASSPRTGLEETQYF.

The J gene is TRBJ2-7, the V gene TRBV28, with unresolved D. The CDR3 length is 13 residues. Germline loops: CDR1 MDHEN, CDR2 SYDVKM. The germline V and J ends were trimmed by 3 bases and 0 bases, with 6 bases remaining between them. CDR3 protein: CASSLANSYEQYF. CDR3 nucleotides: TGTGCCAGCAGTTTGGCCAACTCCTACGAGCAGTACTTC.

The J gene is TRBJ1-5, the V gene TRBV7-2, with a possible D match to TRBD1 (5 bases). This CDR3 spans 15 amino acids. Trimming stripped 1 base from V and 3 bases from J, with 10 bases between. Germline V CDR1 and CDR2: SGHTA, FQGNSA. CDR3 region: CASSLDRWTNQPQHF. CDR3 nucleotides: TGTGCCAGCAGCTTAGACAGGTGGACCAATCAGCCCCAGCATTTT.

J is TRBJ1-3 and V is TRBV18; 8 bases map to TRBD1. CDR3 size: 16 residues. The ends lost 6 bases at V and 2 bases at J; junction bases unmatched: 9. CDR1 is KGHSH and CDR2 is LQKENI in the germline V gene. CDR3 DNA sequence: TGTGCCAGCTCGCTAGGACAACAGGGGGCTGGAAACACCATATATTTT. Protein product: CASSLGQQGAGNTIYF.

This clone has a handful of counts. The V call is TRBV4-1, the J call TRBJ1-5; D is unclear. Germline V gives CDR1 MGHRA, CDR2 YSYEKL. This CDR3 comprises 18 residues. V gave up 0 bases and J gave up 0 bases, with 15 bases separating them. CDR3 nucleotides: TGCGCCAGCAGCCAAGATCCAGCAGGTTCATATAGCAATCAGCCCCAGCATTTT. It translates to CASSQDPAGSYSNQPQHF.

The chain links TRBV10-2 to TRBJ2-7; TRBD2 matches 7 bases. From germline, CDR1 is WSHSY and CDR2 SAAADI. The CDR3 contains 15 residues. V shed 3 bases and J 7 bases; nucleotides not matched to a gene: 12. The CDR3, as DNA: TGCGCCAGCAGTGAACCGGGAGGCCTAACGAGGGAGCAGTACTTC. Translated: CASSEPGGLTREQYF.

This sequence joins TRBV7-2 and TRBJ2-7; possibly TRBD2 for D (5 bases). The germline V and J ends were trimmed by 4 bases and 2 bases, with 15 bases remaining between them. The CDR3 extends over 15 amino acids. Germline V gives CDR1 SGHTA, CDR2 FQGNSA. CDR3: CASSSRPPGAYEQYF. CDR3 DNA: TGTGCCAGCAGCTCAAGACCCCCCGGGGCCTACGAGCAGTACTTC. The whole variable domain, filled in from reference TRBV7-2 and TRBJ2-7, reads GAGVSQSPSNKVTEKGKDVELRCDPISGHTALYWYRQSLGQGLEFLIYFQGNSAPDKSGLPSDRFSAERTGGSVSTLTIQRTQQEDSAVYLCASSSRPPGAYEQYFGPGTRLTVT.

The chain combines TRBV6-1 with TRBJ2-2; 10 bases match TRBD2. Trimming removed 4 bases from V and 1 base from J; junction bases left unmatched: 6. There are 17 residues in the CDR3. The germline CDR1 and CDR2 sequences are MNHNS and SASEGT. DNA for the CDR3: TGTGCCAGCAGTGCTAAAGGACTAGCGGTGAACACCGGGGAGCTGTTTTTT. As protein: CASSAKGLAVNTGELFF.

This chain connects TRBV6-5 to TRBJ1-2, with TRBD1 identical over 7 bases. This CDR3 region has 15 residues. V was clipped by 5 bases and J by 4 bases; unmatched bases: 10. Germline V lookup: CDR1 MNHEY, CDR2 SVGAGI. The CDR3 nucleotides read TGTGCCAGCAGTCCCGGACAGGCCGCGTTCTATGGCTACACCTTC. This codes for CASSPGQAAFYGYTF.

This chain joins TRBV9 and TRBJ2-6; possible D gene TRBD2, 5 bases. Trimming cost V 3 bases and J 1 base, with 14 bases left between them. CDR3 length equals 17 residues. Germline loops: CDR1 SGDLS, CDR2 YYNGEE. The CDR3 loop is CASSDGLFSSGANVLTF. In nucleotides, the CDR3 is TGTGCCAGCAGCGACGGACTTTTTTCTTCTGGGGCCAACGTCCTGACTTTC.

The V call is TRBV7-2, the J call TRBJ2-1; no clear D. The germline V gene has CDR1 SGHTA and CDR2 FQGNSA. The V end lost 3 bases, the J end lost 8 bases, and 11 bases lay between the germline ends. This CDR3 comprises 13 residues. Written as DNA, the CDR3 is TGTGCCAGCAGCTTTGCTCTAATCGATGAGCAGTTCTTC. Encoded protein: CASSFALIDEQFF.

The chain recombines TRBV19 with TRBJ2-3, with 7 nucleotides matching TRBD1. This CDR3 region has 15 residues. The ends lost 8 bases at V and 4 bases at J; junction bases unmatched: 12. The germline gives CDR1 LNHDA, CDR2 SQIVND (reference sequence). The CDR3 here is CASSDQGVSADTQYF. The CDR3 DNA reads TGTGCCAGTTCGGACCAGGGGGTTAGCGCAGATACGCAGTATTTT.

This chain links TRBV11-2 with TRBJ1-4; D perhaps matches TRBD1 (6 bases). Germline CDR1 is SGHAT and CDR2 is FQNNGV. The CDR3 contains 15 residues. Trimming pared 5 bases from V and 4 bases from J, leaving 14 bases between. Here the CDR3 DNA reads TGTGCCAGCAGCACCTCTCCAGGGGTTAATGAAAAACTGTTTTTT. This codes for CASSTSPGVNEKLFF.

This clone came up once. V and J are TRBV7-2 and TRBJ1-2; D gene uncertain. V was cut by 3 bases and J by 6 bases, with 14 bases left in between. CDR1 SGHTA and CDR2 FQGNSA come from the germline V gene. The CDR3 is 14 residues long. CDR3 coding DNA: TGTGCCAGCAGCTTTTCGACGGGAAAGGATGGCTACACCTTC. This codes for CASSFSTGKDGYTF.

J is TRBJ2-7 and V is TRBV15; no clear D gene. The CDR3 totals 13 residues. Germline V gene lookup returns CDR1 LNHNV and CDR2 YYDKDF (reference sequence). With 2 bases removed from V and 4 bases from J, the gap between germline ends came to 9 bases. CDR3 loop: CATSRNPRYEQYF. The DNA of the CDR3 is TGTGCCACCAGCAGAAACCCCAGGTACGAGCAGTACTTC.

This clone was observed a single time. This sequence joins TRBV5-4 and TRBJ2-7; 10 nucleotides align to TRBD1. CDR3 length equals 16 residues. Germline trimming cut 4 bases from V and 3 bases from J; bases unmatched to any gene: 10. Germline V lookup: CDR1 SGHNT, CDR2 YYREEE (reference sequence). In nucleotides, the CDR3 is TGTGCCAGCAGCCCCGCGACAGGGGGCATAAGCTACGAGCAGTACTTC. Its protein is CASSPATGGISYEQYF.

This sequence joins TRBV11-2 and TRBJ2-2, with 10 nucleotides matching TRBD1. The CDR3 consists of 15 residues. V lost 6 bases, J lost 6 bases, and 7 bases stayed unmatched. The germline CDR1 and CDR2 sequences are SGHAT and FQNNGV. CDR3 sequence (DNA): TGTGCCAGCAGACCCCCCGGGACAGGGGCCGGGGAGCTGTTTTTT. Protein: CASRPPGTGAGELFF.

V and J are TRBV18 and TRBJ1-5; tentative D call: TRBD1 (5 bases). The CDR3 has 14 residues. V lost 3 bases and J lost 3, with 9 bases in between. Germline-derived CDR1 and CDR2 are KGHSH and LQKENI. This CDR3 is CASSPGGVNQPQHF. CDR3 DNA: TGTGCCAGCTCACCGGGGGGAGTCAATCAGCCCCAGCATTTT.

V usage is TRBV5-4 and J usage is TRBJ1-5; D gene uncertain. CDR3 size: 13 residues. Trimming cost V 0 bases and J 9 bases, with 10 bases left between them. Germline values: CDR1 SGHNT, CDR2 YYREEE (reference sequence). The DNA of the CDR3 is TGTGCCAGCAGCTTGGACCAAGCGGGGCCCCAGCATTTT. Translated: CASSLDQAGPQHF.

This chain links TRBV27 with TRBJ1-4, with D perhaps matching TRBD1 (6 bases). This CDR3 comprises 17 residues. Trimming removed 6 bases at V and 7 bases at J, with 24 bases between. CDR1 and CDR2 (germline): MNHEY, SMNVEV (reference sequence). The DNA for the CDR3 is TGTGCCAGCAGACTTACCGGCTCAGGGGTGAAGTTTGAAAAACTGTTTTTT. Translating gives CASRLTGSGVKFEKLFF.

The rearrangement uses TRBV5-4 and TRBJ2-7; the D gene is possibly TRBD1 (7 bases). V lost 4 bases, J lost 2 bases, and 16 bases lay in between. Germline V gives CDR1 SGHNT, CDR2 YYREEE (reference sequence). CDR3 length equals 15 residues. In nucleotides, the CDR3 is TGTGCCAGCAGCCCGGCCAGGGGGAGGCCCTACGAGCAGTACTTC. Its translation: CASSPARGRPYEQYF.

This chain joins TRBV15 and TRBJ1-1; 9 nucleotides match TRBD1. The V gene end was trimmed by 6 bases and the J gene end by 6 bases; junction bases not matched to a gene: 5. This CDR3 is 13 amino acids long. Germline CDR1 reads LNHNV; CDR2 reads YYDKDF (reference sequence). In DNA form, the CDR3 reads TGTGCCACCAGGAAACAGGGGGCAGCTGAAGCTTTCTTT. Translated, it gives CATRKQGAAEAFF.

This clone is medium-sized by share. The genes are TRBV29-1 and TRBJ1-1; D is uncertain. Germline-derived CDR1 and CDR2 are SQVTM and ANQGSEA. This CDR3 spans 14 amino acids. V was clipped by 7 bases and J by 4 bases, with 19 bases between them. CDR3 in amino acids: CSGLLGSVSTEAFF. CDR3 DNA: TGCAGCGGGCTCCTGGGCAGTGTCAGCACTGAAGCTTTCTTT. The whole variable domain, filled in from reference TRBV29-1 and TRBJ1-1, reads SAVISQKPSRDICQRGTSLTIQCQVDSQVTMMFWYRQQPGQSLTLIATANQGSEATYESGFVIDKFPISRPNLTFSTLTVSNMSPEDSSIYLCSGLLGSVSTEAFFGQGTRLTVV.

The J gene is TRBJ2-3, the V gene TRBV19, with D maybe TRBD1 (6 bases). The CDR3 runs 13 residues. Germline V gene lookup returns CDR1 LNHDA and CDR2 SQIVND (reference sequence). Between the trimmed V and J ends, which lost 6 bases and 3 bases, there was a span of 10 bases. CDR3 nucleotides: TGTGCCAGTAGGGGGGCTGTGACAGATACGCAGTATTTT. It encodes CASRGAVTDTQYF.

CDR3 residues: CAWSLPPPRDTEAFF. The CDR3 DNA reads TGTGCCTGGAGTTTACCCCCCCCACGGGATACTGAAGCTTTCTTT. The chain uses TRBV30 and TRBJ1-1; D call uncertain. Trimming cost V 2 bases and J 5 bases, with 18 bases left between them. Per germline, CDR1 GTSNPN and CDR2 SVGIG (reference sequence). The CDR3 is 15 residues long.